The entry below gives a single T cell receptor beta chain sequence along with its context. Its cognate antigen is unknown. With 60 Vbeta and 13 Jbeta primers, the PCR was carried out. Only in-frame clones appear in the TCRdb table, and some are missing; sequencing was by immunoSEQ multiplex PCR. The table records 100,000 to 150,000 clones, approximately 80% of them present only once. These data are taken from a study of cytomegalovirus exposure and HLA in healthy donors. General study results and limits: According to an earlier analysis, most TCR beta V segments yielded productive rearrangements about 90% or about 30% of the time. Rarity characterized most TCR sequences, yet some public TCRs appeared in many donors. Later analysis identified a missense DCLRE1C variant that was linked to TCR beta V- and J-gene trimming.

The V gene's germline CDR1 is SGDLS and CDR2 YYNGEE. Unmatched junction bases numbered 9, after V lost 1 base and J lost 8 bases. The CDR3 loop spans 16 amino acids. Material for sequencing was PBMCs. The gene calls are TRBV9 and TRBJ2-1; 10 bases line up with TRBD2. This TCR derives from a woman aged 40 to 50 in good health and CMV-seronegative. The CDR3 reads CASSVIGTSVRYEQFF. The CDR3 DNA reads TGTGCCAGCAGCGTAATCGGGACTAGCGTTAGGTATGAGCAGTTCTTC.